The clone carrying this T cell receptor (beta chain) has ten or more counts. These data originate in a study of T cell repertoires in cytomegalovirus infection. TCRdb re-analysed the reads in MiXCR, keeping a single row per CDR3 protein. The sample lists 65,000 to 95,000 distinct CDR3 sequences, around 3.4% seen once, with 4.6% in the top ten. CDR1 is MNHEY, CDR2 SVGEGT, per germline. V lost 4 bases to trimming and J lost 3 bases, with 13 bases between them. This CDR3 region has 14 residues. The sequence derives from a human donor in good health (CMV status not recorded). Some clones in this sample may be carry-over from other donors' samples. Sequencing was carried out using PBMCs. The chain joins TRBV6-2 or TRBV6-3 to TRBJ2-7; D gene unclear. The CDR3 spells CASSSTHGYYEQYF. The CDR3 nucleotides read TGTGCCAGCAGTTCAACACACGGATACTACGAGCAGTACTTC.